This T cell receptor beta chain was sequenced during a study of regulatory T cells in long-lasting Graves disease. The study, taken as a whole, reports: Persistent disease showed a preference for TRBV28, TRBJ1-2 and TRBJ2-5. Persistent Graves' patients showed a TCR diversity that was lower than that of newly diagnosed ones.

The V segment lost 5 bases and the J segment 7 bases; nucleotides outside the gene matches: 6. This CDR3 comprises 14 residues. Germline assignment: CDR1 MGHRA and CDR2 YSYEKL. Relying on iRepertoire HTBI primers and Arm-PCR of CDR3 regions, the team built TCR beta libraries. MiXCR was run by TCRdb on the multiplex PCR reads, yielding one entry per CDR3 protein. The table records over 400,000 distinct CDR3 sequences, 11% to 15% of them present only once. At least ten counts were recorded for this clonotype. The antigen remains unidentified. Time point noted: newly diagnosed GD, antithyroid drugs for less than 3 months. PBMC RNA served as the TCR library source. The sample was also reused in another study, on T cells in Graves' hyperthyroidism and ophthalmopathy. From that paper: A model of 13 V-J features distinguished ophthalmopathy from stable hyperthyroidism.

The chain uses TRBV4-1 and TRBJ1-5; TRBD1 matches at 9 bases. Specimen: peripheral blood mononuclear cells (PBMCs), collected at new diagnosis, from a patient treated with antithyroid drugs. This receptor was taken from a woman aged 50 to 60 with Graves disease. The chain's CDR3 is CASSRQGVGQPQHF. Written as DNA, the CDR3 is TGCGCCAGCAGCAGACAGGGGGTTGGACAGCCCCAGCATTTT.